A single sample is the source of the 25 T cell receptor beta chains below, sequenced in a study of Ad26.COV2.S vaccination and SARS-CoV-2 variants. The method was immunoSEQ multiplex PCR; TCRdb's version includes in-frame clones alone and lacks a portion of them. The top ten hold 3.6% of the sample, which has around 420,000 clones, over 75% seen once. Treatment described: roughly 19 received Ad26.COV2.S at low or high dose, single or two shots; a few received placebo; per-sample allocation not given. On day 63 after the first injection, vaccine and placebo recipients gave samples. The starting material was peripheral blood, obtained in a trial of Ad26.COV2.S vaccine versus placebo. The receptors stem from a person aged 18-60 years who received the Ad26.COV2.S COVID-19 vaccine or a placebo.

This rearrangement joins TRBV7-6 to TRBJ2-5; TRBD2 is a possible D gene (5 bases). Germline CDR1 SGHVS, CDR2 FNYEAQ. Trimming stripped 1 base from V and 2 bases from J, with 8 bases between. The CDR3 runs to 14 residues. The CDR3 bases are TGTGCCAGCAGCTTAGGGACTTTACAAGAGACCCAGTACTTC. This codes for CASSLGTLQETQYF. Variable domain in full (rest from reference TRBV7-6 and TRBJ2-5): GAGVSQSPRYKVTKRGQDVALRCDPISGHVSLYWYRQALGQGPEFLTYFNYEAQQDKSGLPNDRFSAERPEGSISTLTIQRTEQRDSAMYRCASSLGTLQETQYFGPGTRLLVL.

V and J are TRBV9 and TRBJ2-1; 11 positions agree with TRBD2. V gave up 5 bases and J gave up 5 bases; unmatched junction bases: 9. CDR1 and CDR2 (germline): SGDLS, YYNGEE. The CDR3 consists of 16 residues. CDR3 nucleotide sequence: TGTGCCAGCAGTTCCACTCTAGCGGGGGGACACAATGAGCAGTTCTTC. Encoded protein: CASSSTLAGGHNEQFF.

The CDR3 bases are TGTGCCAGCAGTTATAGGCAGCTCAGTGGAAGCTACACCTTC. Its translation: CASSYRQLSGSYTF. The chain has TRBV28 and TRBJ1-2; D is undetermined. The CDR3 totals 14 residues. The V end was cut by 4 bases, the J end by 9 bases, with 18 bases between. Germline CDR1 reads MDHEN; CDR2 reads SYDVKM.

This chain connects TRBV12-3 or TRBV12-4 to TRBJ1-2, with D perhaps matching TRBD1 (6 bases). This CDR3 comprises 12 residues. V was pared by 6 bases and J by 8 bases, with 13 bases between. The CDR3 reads CASSQGLGGYTF. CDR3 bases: TGTGCCAGCAGCCAGGGGTTAGGAGGCTACACCTTC.

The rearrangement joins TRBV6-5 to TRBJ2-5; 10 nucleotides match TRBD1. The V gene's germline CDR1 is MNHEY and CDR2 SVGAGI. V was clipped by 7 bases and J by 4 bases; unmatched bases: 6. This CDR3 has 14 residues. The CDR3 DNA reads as TGTGCCAGCACCAGAGACAGGGGGCGAGAGACCCAGTACTTC. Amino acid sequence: CASTRDRGRETQYF.

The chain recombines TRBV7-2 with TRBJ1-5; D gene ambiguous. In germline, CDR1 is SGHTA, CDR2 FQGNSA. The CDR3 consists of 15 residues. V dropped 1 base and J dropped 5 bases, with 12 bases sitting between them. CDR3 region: CASSLGWSLDQPQHF. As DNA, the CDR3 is TGTGCCAGCAGCTTAGGGTGGAGTTTAGATCAGCCCCAGCATTTT. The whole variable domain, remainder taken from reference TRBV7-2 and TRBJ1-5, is GAGVSQSPSNKVTEKGKDVELRCDPISGHTALYWYRQSLGQGLEFLIYFQGNSAPDKSGLPSDRFSAERTGGSVSTLTIQRTQQEDSAVYLCASSLGWSLDQPQHFGDGTRLSIL.

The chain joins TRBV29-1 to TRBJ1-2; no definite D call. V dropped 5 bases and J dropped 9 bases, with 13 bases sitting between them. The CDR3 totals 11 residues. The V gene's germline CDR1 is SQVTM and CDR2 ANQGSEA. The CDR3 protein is CSVSPEESYTF. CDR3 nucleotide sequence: TGCAGCGTTTCTCCCGAGGAGAGCTACACCTTC.

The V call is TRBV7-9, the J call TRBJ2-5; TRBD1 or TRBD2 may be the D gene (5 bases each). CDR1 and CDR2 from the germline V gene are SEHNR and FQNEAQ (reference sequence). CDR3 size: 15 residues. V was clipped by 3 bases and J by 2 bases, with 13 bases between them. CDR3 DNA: TGTGCCAGCAGCTTTGGGACGGGCCCTCAAGAGACCCAGTACTTC. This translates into CASSFGTGPQETQYF.

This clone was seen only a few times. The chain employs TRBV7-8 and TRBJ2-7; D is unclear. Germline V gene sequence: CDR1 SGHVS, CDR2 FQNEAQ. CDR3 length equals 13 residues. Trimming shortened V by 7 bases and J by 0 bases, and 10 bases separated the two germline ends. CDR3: CASTRFPSYEQYF. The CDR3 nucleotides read TGTGCCAGCACCAGATTTCCCTCCTACGAGCAGTACTTC. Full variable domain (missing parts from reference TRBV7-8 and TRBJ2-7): GAGVSQSPRYKVAKRGQDVALRCDPISGHVSLFWYQQALGQGPEFLTYFQNEAQLDKSGLPSDRFFAERPEGSVSTLKIQRTQQEDSAVYLCASTRFPSYEQYFGPGTRLTVT.

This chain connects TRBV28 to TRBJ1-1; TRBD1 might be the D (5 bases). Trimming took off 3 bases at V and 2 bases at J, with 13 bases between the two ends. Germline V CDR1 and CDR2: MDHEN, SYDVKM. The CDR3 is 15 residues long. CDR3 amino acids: CASSLSGLGNTEAFF. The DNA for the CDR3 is TGTGCCAGCAGTTTGTCGGGGCTCGGAAACACTGAAGCTTTCTTT. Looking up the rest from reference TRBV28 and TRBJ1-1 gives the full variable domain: DVKVTQSSRYLVKRTGEKVFLECVQDMDHENMFWYRQDPGLGLRLIYFSYDVKMKEKGDIPEGYSVSREKKERFSLILESASTNQTSMYLCASSLSGLGNTEAFFGQGTRLTVV.

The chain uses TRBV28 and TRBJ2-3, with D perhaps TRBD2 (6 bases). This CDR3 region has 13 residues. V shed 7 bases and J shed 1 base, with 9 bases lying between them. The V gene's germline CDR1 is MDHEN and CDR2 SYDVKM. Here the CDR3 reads CASNWGGTDTQYF. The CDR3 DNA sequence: TGTGCCAGCAACTGGGGGGGCACAGATACGCAGTATTTT.

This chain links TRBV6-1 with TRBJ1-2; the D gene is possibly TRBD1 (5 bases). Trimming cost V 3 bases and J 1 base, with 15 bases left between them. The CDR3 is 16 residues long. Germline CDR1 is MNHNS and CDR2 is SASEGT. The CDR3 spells CASSEQTGTSNYGYTF. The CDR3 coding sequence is TGTGCCAGCAGTGAGCAGACGGGGACGAGTAACTATGGCTACACCTTC.

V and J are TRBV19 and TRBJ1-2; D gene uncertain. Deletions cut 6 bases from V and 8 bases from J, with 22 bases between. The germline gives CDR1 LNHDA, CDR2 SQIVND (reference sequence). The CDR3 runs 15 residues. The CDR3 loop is CASRLIGEVPAGYTF. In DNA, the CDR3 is TGTGCCAGTAGACTCATAGGAGAAGTGCCCGCCGGCTACACCTTC.

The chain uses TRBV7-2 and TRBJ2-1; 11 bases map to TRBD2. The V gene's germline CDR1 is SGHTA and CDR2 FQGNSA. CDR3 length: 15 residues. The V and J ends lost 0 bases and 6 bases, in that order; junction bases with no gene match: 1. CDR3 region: CASSLASGGANEQFF. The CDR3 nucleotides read TGTGCCAGCAGCTTAGCTAGCGGGGGGGCCAATGAGCAGTTCTTC.

The CDR3 DNA sequence: TGCGCCAGCACTTCGACAGGAGGGTATCGCAGCAATCAGCCCCAGCATTTT. It codes for CASTSTGGYRSNQPQHF. The chain links TRBV23-1 to TRBJ1-5; weak D call: TRBD1 (6 bases). TRBV23-1 counts as an open reading frame of uncertain function. The CDR3 runs to 17 residues. Trimming removed 7 bases at V and 1 base at J, with 20 bases between.

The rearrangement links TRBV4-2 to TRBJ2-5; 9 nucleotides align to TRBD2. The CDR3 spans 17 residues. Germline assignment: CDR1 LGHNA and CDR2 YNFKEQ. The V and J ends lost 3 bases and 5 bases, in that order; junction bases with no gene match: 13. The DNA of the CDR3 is TGTGCCAGCAGCCAGACTACGATGCTAGCGGGGAGGGAGACCCAGTACTTC. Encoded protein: CASSQTTMLAGRETQYF.

The CDR3 loop reads CASSRGVQFTDTQYF. The CDR3 DNA sequence: TGTGCCAGCAGCCGCGGGGTCCAATTCACAGATACGCAGTATTTT. The chain recombines TRBV7-9 with TRBJ2-3; TRBD2 is a possible D gene (6 bases). Trimming removed 5 bases from V and 2 bases from J, with 14 bases in between. This CDR3 is built from 15 residues. Per the germline V gene, CDR1 is SEHNR and CDR2 is FQNEAQ (reference sequence).

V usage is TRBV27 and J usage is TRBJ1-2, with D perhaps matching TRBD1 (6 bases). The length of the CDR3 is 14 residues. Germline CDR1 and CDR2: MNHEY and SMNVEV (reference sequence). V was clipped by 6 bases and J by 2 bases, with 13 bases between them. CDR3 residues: CASSPGTHNYGYTF. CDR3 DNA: TGTGCCAGCAGCCCCGGGACACACAACTATGGCTACACCTTC.

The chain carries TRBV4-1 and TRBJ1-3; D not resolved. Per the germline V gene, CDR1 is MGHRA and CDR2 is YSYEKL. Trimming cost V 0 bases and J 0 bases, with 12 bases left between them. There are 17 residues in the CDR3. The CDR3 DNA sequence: TGCGCCAGCAGCCAAGATAATAGGTTAAGCTCTGGAAACACCATATATTTT. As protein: CASSQDNRLSSGNTIYF.

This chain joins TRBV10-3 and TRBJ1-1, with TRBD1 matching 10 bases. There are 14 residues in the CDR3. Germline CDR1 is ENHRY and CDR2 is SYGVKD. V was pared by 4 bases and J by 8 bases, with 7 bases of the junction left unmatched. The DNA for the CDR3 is TGTGCCATCAGTGGGGACAGGGGTTTTTCGGAAGCTTTCTTT. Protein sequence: CAISGDRGFSEAFF.

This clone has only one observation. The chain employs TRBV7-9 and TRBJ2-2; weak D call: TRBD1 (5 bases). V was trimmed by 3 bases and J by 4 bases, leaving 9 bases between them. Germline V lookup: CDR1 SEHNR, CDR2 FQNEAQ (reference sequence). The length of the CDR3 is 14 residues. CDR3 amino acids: CASSLVQGTGELFF. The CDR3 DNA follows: TGTGCCAGCAGCTTGGTTCAGGGCACCGGGGAGCTGTTTTTT.

CDR3 in DNA: TGTGCCAGCAGGTCTAGGGGGAGGACAGGGGGCTTGTATGAGCAGTTCTTC. It yields the protein CASRSRGRTGGLYEQFF. The chain recombines TRBV7-9 with TRBJ2-1, with TRBD1 matching over 11 bases. Germline V gene sequence: CDR1 SEHNR, CDR2 FQNEAQ (reference sequence). After removal of 6 bases from V and 8 bases from J, the junction contained 15 bases not matched to a gene. The CDR3 extends over 17 amino acids.

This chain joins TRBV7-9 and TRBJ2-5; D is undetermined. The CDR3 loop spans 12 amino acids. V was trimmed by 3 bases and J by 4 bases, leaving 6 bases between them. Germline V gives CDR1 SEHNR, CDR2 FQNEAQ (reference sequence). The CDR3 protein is CASSFGIETQYF. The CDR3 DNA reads TGTGCCAGCAGCTTTGGGATAGAGACCCAGTACTTC.

The CDR3 bases are TGTGCCAGCAGTTACTACGCCGGGACAGGGGGAAATACGCAGTATTTT. Translated: CASSYYAGTGGNTQYF. The chain joins TRBV7-2 to TRBJ2-3, with 11 nucleotides matching TRBD1. The V gene's germline CDR1 is SGHTA and CDR2 FQGNSA. CDR3 length: 16 residues. Germline trimming cut 6 bases from V and 7 bases from J; bases unmatched to any gene: 12.

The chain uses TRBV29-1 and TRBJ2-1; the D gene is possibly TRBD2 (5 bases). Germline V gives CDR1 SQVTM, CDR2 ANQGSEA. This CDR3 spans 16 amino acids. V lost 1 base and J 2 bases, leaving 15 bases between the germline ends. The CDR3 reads CSVEGGEGTTYNEQFF. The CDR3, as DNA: TGCAGCGTTGAAGGCGGAGAGGGAACCACCTACAATGAGCAGTTCTTC.